Given below is one TCR beta chain in context. These data are taken from a study of blood T cell repertoires in COVID-19. Study overall: Samples representing acute and convalescent COVID-19 were sourced from the United States, Italy and Spain. The analysed material was cDNA or gDNA that came from T cells, B-cell-depleted T cells, or PBMCs.

Original processing methods: Reference gene primer amplification gave nucleated cell count estimates. TCRdb's copy holds only in-frame clones and misses some; the assay was immunoSEQ multiplex PCR. D and trimming were read from the DNA, whereas the V and J calls and clone size are those reported in that table. The data show 270,000 or so clones, just over 85% seen once. V was trimmed by 3 bases and J by 3 bases, leaving 8 bases between them. Germline V CDR1 and CDR2: SGHNT, YYREEE (reference sequence). CDR3 length: 13 amino acids. This TCR came from a young woman with active or convalescent COVID-19. What was sequenced was peripheral blood. The chain joins TRBV5-4 to TRBJ2-3, with D unresolved. The DNA for the CDR3 is TGTGCCAGCAGCTCACTACGGACAGATACGCAGTATTTT. This translates into CASSSLRTDTQYF.